The 9 T cell receptor beta chains reported below all come from one sample, sequenced in a study of patients and donors after allogeneic stem cell transplantation. TCRdb re-called the RT-PCR reads through MiXCR, storing one row per CDR3 protein. This table holds around 240,000 distinct CDR3 sequences, 13% to 15% found once. What was sequenced was blood, either unsorted or a sorted T cell fraction (not recorded which). These receptors were taken from a human donor who was either an allogeneic HSCT recipient or a stem cell or donor lymphocyte infusion donor (not recorded which). It is not recorded whose cells these are; they may come from a transplant donor.

This sequence joins TRBV6-5 and TRBJ2-7; TRBD2 agrees at 14 bases. Unmatched junction bases numbered 9, after V lost 0 bases and J lost 2 bases. In germline, CDR1 is MNHEY, CDR2 SVGAGI. The CDR3 has 19 amino acids. The CDR3 loop reads CASSYSQRLAGGSPYEQYF. The CDR3 coding sequence is TGTGCCAGCAGTTACTCGCAGAGACTAGCGGGAGGGAGTCCCTACGAGCAGTACTTC.

This clonotype has a count of ten or more. The CDR3 DNA reads TGCAGTGCTAGAGAACTACAGGGGGACACTGAAGCTTTCTTT. This encodes CSARELQGDTEAFF. The chain couples TRBV20-1 to TRBJ1-1; 8 nucleotides line up with TRBD1. J lost 3 bases, V lost 0 bases, and 3 bases had no gene match. The CDR3 spans 14 residues. CDR1 is DFQATT and CDR2 is SNEGSKA in the germline V gene (reference sequence).

The rearrangement joins TRBV19 to TRBJ1-3, with 9 bases that match TRBD1. The V gene's germline CDR1 is LNHDA and CDR2 SQIVND (reference sequence). V lost 5 bases and J lost 5; bases outside the gene matches: 4. This CDR3 spans 14 amino acids. The CDR3 sequence: CASSLGQGRNTIYF. The CDR3 DNA reads TGTGCCAGTAGTCTGGGACAGGGAAGAAACACCATATATTTT.

This clonotype was detected many times. The V call is TRBV25-1, the J call TRBJ1-1, with TRBD1 matching over 8 bases. V gave up 4 bases and J gave up 4 bases; unmatched junction bases: 17. The length of the CDR3 is 18 residues. CDR1 and CDR2 from the germline V gene are MGHDK and SYGVNS. DNA of the CDR3: TGTGCCAGCAGTGCACTAACAGGGGGGCAGGGGTCGAGCACTGAAGCTTTCTTT. This gives the protein CASSALTGGQGSSTEAFF.

Only a few counts were recorded for this clonotype. CDR3 amino acids: CASSTSGQSGANVLTF. In nucleotides, the CDR3 is TGTGCCAGCTCAACTAGCGGACAGTCTGGGGCCAACGTCCTGACTTTC. The chain carries TRBV18 and TRBJ2-6; 8 bases are a match to TRBD2. The CDR3 consists of 16 residues. J gave up 1 base and V 5 bases, and 4 bases lay outside the gene matches. Germline V gene lookup returns CDR1 KGHSH and CDR2 LQKENI.

V usage is TRBV7-8 and J usage is TRBJ2-3, with unresolved D. Between the trimmed V and J ends, which lost 2 bases and 5 bases, there was a span of 8 bases. CDR1 and CDR2 from the germline V gene are SGHVS and FQNEAQ. CDR3 size: 13 residues. The CDR3 region is CASSLPGIDTQYF. The CDR3 DNA is TGTGCCAGCAGCTTACCTGGGATAGATACGCAGTATTTT.

This clonotype was seen a few times. The chain recombines TRBV5-6 with TRBJ2-1; no firm D call. The V end lost 5 bases, the J end lost 10 bases, and 10 bases lay between the germline ends. Germline loops: CDR1 SGHDT, CDR2 YYEEEE. This CDR3 is 11 amino acids long. CDR3 in DNA: TGTGCCAGCAGGCGAGACGACGAGCAGTTCTTC. Its translation: CASRRDDEQFF.

This clonotype has only a few counts. The chain uses TRBV24-1 and TRBJ2-2, with 7 bases that match TRBD2. V was pared by 9 bases and J by 1 base, with 7 bases of the junction left unmatched. The CDR3 contains 15 residues. Germline V CDR1 and CDR2: KGHDR, SFDVKD. CDR3 protein: CATAGASGNTGELFF. The DNA for the CDR3 is TGTGCCACCGCTGGGGCTAGCGGGAACACCGGGGAGCTGTTTTTT.

This clonotype has a count of ten or more. The chain employs TRBV18 and TRBJ2-5; 7 positions agree with TRBD2. V shed 2 bases and J 1 base; nucleotides not matched to a gene: 4. Germline V gene data show CDR1 as KGHSH and CDR2 as LQKENI. This CDR3 comprises 15 residues. CDR3 nucleotides: TGTGCCAGCTCACCAGGATTAGCGGGCCAAGAGACCCAGTACTTC. Translation gives CASSPGLAGQETQYF.